This T cell receptor beta chain was recorded in a study of T cell responses to AZD1222 COVID-19 vaccine. After removal of 5 bases from V and 4 bases from J, the junction contained 11 bases not matched to a gene. Germline loops: CDR1 SGHVS, CDR2 FNYEAQ. The CDR3 is 16 amino acids. Comment on this clone: Its target is unknown.

Findings of the study overall: Nearly half of spike-specific TCRs reportedly target unmutated variant regions. It should be noted that donors were predominantly white British and more often female, and clonal diversity was possibly underestimated.

Here immunoSEQ multiplex PCR was the method, and the copy in TCRdb shows in-frame clones only, minus some. This table has 150,000 to 200,000 clones, over 85% appearing once. This sequence originates from an adult in good health. The material was peripheral blood, obtained on day 0 of AZD1222 vaccination. The chain links TRBV7-6 to TRBJ2-5, with TRBD2 matching over 9 bases. This CDR3 reads CASSPWEAGGLETQYF. The CDR3, as DNA: TGTGCCAGCAGCCCTTGGGAAGCGGGGGGTCTAGAGACCCAGTACTTC. Full variable domain (rest looked up from reference TRBV7-6 and TRBJ2-5): GAGVSQSPRYKVTKRGQDVALRCDPISGHVSLYWYRQALGQGPEFLTYFNYEAQQDKSGLPNDRFSAERPEGSISTLTIQRTEQRDSAMYRCASSPWEAGGLETQYFGPGTRLLVL.